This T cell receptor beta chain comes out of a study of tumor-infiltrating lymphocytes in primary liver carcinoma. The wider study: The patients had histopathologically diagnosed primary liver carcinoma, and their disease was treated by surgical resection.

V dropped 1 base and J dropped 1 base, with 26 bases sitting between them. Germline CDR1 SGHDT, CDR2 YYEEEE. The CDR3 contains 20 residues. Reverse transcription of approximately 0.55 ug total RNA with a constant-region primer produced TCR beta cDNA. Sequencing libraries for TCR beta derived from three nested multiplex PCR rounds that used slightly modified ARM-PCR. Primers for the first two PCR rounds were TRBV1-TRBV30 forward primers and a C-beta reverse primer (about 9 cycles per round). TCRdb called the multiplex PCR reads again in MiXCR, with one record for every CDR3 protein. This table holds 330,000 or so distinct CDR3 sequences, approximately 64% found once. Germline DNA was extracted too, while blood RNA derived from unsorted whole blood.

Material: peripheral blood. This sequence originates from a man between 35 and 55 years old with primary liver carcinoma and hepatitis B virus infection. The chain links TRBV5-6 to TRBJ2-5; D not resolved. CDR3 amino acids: CASSLRLGLVGRGPQETQYF. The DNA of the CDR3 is TGTGCCAGCAGCTTGAGGCTCGGCCTCGTTGGACGTGGGCCCCAAGAGACCCAGTACTTC.